Each of the 9 T cell receptor beta chains below was sequenced from the same sample in a study of shared clonotypes between healthy human individuals. Profiling relied on immunoSEQ multiplex PCR, and the TCRdb table lists in-frame clones only, not all of them. Here the sample spans a few million clones, almost 96% being singletons. Input material: naive CD4+ T cells sorted from blood. Subset noted: CD45RA+ positively selected. The receptors derive from a man younger than 35 in good health.

The genes are TRBV7-9 and TRBJ2-1; D perhaps matches TRBD1 (6 bases). This CDR3 is built from 14 residues. Per germline, CDR1 SEHNR and CDR2 FQNEAQ (reference sequence). V dropped 5 bases and J dropped 0 bases, with 8 bases sitting between them. CDR3 region: CASSARGSYNEQFF. As DNA, the CDR3 is TGTGCCAGCAGCGCCAGGGGCTCCTACAATGAGCAGTTCTTC.

The chain uses TRBV25-1 and TRBJ2-7; TRBD2 aligns across 8 bases. Per germline, CDR1 MGHDK and CDR2 SYGVNS. The CDR3 runs 15 residues. V dropped 1 base and J dropped 3; count of bases not matched to a gene: 5. The CDR3 here is CASSEFASGYYEQYF. The CDR3 region has the DNA TGTGCCAGCAGTGAATTTGCTAGCGGGTACTACGAGCAGTACTTC.

The chain uses TRBV7-9 and TRBJ1-2, with 7 bases fitting TRBD1. The J segment lost 4 bases and the V segment lost 5 bases, leaving 10 bases of the junction unmatched. Per germline, CDR1 SEHNR and CDR2 FQNEAQ (reference sequence). This CDR3 is built from 15 residues. The CDR3 spells CASSRQRTGGYGYTF. Here the CDR3 DNA reads TGTGCCAGCAGCCGCCAGAGGACAGGAGGCTATGGCTACACCTTC.

Turning to this clone: The sample contains more than one DNA sequence encoding this CDR3. The chain recombines TRBV5-4 with TRBJ2-3, with 15 bases identical to TRBD2. The ends lost 4 bases at V and 0 bases at J; junction bases unmatched: 3. CDR1 and CDR2 from the germline V gene are SGHNT and YYREEE (reference sequence). This CDR3 comprises 17 residues. CDR3 in DNA: TGTGCCAGCAGCCCGGGACTAGCGGGGGGAAGCACAGATACGCAGTATTTT. Translated: CASSPGLAGGSTDTQYF.

The J gene is TRBJ2-7, the V gene TRBV5-1; D possibly corresponds to TRBD2 (5 bases). The CDR3 sequence is 15 residues long. V was pared by 1 base and J by 1 base, with 12 bases between. CDR1 is SGHRS and CDR2 is YFSETQ in the germline V gene. CDR3 loop: CASSLPQPGSYEQYF. DNA for the CDR3: TGCGCCAGCAGCTTGCCCCAGCCGGGGTCCTACGAGCAGTACTTC. Variable domain in full (rest from reference TRBV5-1 and TRBJ2-7): KAGVTQTPRYLIKTRGQQVTLSCSPISGHRSVSWYQQTPGQGLQFLFEYFSETQRNKGNFPGRFSGRQFSNSRSEMNVSTLELGDSALYLCASSLPQPGSYEQYFGPGTRLTVT.

This sequence joins TRBV12-5 and TRBJ2-3, with D hard to call. V was clipped by 6 bases and J by 0 bases, with 7 bases between them. Germline CDR1 and CDR2: LGHNT and FRNRAP. The CDR3 runs to 13 residues. The CDR3 coding sequence is TGTGCTAGTGGATTGCGTAGCACAGATACGCAGTATTTT. Translation: CASGLRSTDTQYF.

The rearrangement links TRBV19 to TRBJ2-5; 9 positions match TRBD2. CDR1 and CDR2 from the germline V gene are LNHDA and SQIVND (reference sequence). The CDR3 loop spans 15 amino acids. V lost 7 bases, J lost 5 bases, and 11 bases stayed unmatched. The CDR3, as DNA: TGTGCCAGTACCGCGGGTAGCGGGAGTCGGGAGACCCAGTACTTC. It codes for CASTAGSGSRETQYF.

The chain is built from TRBV27 and TRBJ2-7, with 8 bases identical to TRBD2. The CDR3 totals 16 residues. The junction had 7 bases not matched to a gene; V was cut back by 2 bases and J by 1 base. CDR1 and CDR2 from the germline V gene are MNHEY and SMNVEV (reference sequence). The CDR3 DNA reads as TGTGCCAGCAGTTTAGGGCCTTCGGGGGGGTCCTACGAGCAGTACTTC. Its protein is CASSLGPSGGSYEQYF.

This chain joins TRBV7-2 and TRBJ1-2, with 9 bases matching TRBD1. This CDR3 is built from 16 residues. Trimming removed 5 bases from V and 5 bases from J; junction bases left unmatched: 12. Per the germline V gene, CDR1 is SGHTA and CDR2 is FQGNSA. The CDR3 DNA reads TGTGCCAGCAGCCCGGACAGGGGCGTAATTTTATATGGCTACACCTTC. Protein sequence: CASSPDRGVILYGYTF.